This T cell receptor (beta chain) was captured in a study of T cells after yellow fever vaccination. Study observations and caveats: Clonotypes shared by both compartments, CD4 and CD8, made up a small share. The secondary T-cell response peaked on day 5, not day 15, but was weaker. Clones that expanded after primary vaccination mostly reappeared after the booster (96% CD4, approximately 85% CD8).

Concerning this clonotype itself: The antigen is undetermined.

Template-switching 5'RACE yielded the TCR cDNA; a universal primer site and UMIs were added in the process. From the 5' RACE reads, TCRdb called clonotypes with MiXCR, one entry per CDR3 protein. The sample lists hundreds of thousands of distinct CDR3 sequences, roughly a sixth occurring once. The CDR3 sequence is 14 residues long. V was clipped by 6 bases and J by 5 bases; unmatched bases: 8. Germline CDR1 is SQVTM and CDR2 is ANQGSEA. Source: PBMCs, taken more than 4 days after the first yellow fever vaccination. The chain recombines TRBV29-1 with TRBJ2-2, with 8 bases that match TRBD1. This TCR was recovered from a young man who received the YFV17D yellow fever vaccine. CDR3 loop: CSVGTGGRTGELFF. The DNA for the CDR3 is TGCAGCGTCGGGACAGGCGGGCGGACCGGGGAGCTGTTTTTT.